The 22 T cell receptor beta chains listed next were all sequenced from one sample in a study of T cells expressing NK-cell markers (TCRdb year 2020). To prepare the library, 5' RACE was applied. Data came from an Illumina HiSeq 2000. The reads went through TCRdb reprocessing, and each CDR3 protein sequence gets one entry with no DNA. The sample's table lists a count of about 550,000 distinct CDR3 sequences. The leading ten clones occupy less than 4.5% of the sample. Sequenced sample: blood T cells: a sorted CD56 or NKG2C T cell subset, CD4+ or CD8+ T cells, or bulk PBMC T cells (not recorded which). The receptors come from a man younger than 35 in good health. Donor details come from another sample of the same person, matched by shared clones.

V is TRBV3-1 and J is TRBJ1-3; TCRdb's D gene call, TRBD1, goes unchecked for lack of DNA. Germline CDR1 and CDR2: LGHDT and YNNKEL (reference sequence). The CDR3 runs 14 residues. The CDR3 here is CASSQGTGPKPIYF.

This chain uses TRBV30 with TRBJ2-7; the TRBD2 assignment by TCRdb is unverifiable without DNA. This CDR3 has 15 residues. Germline V gene data show CDR1 as GTSNPN and CDR2 as SVGIG (reference sequence). CDR3: CAWSILAGGPGEQYF.

V usage is TRBV12-3 or TRBV12-4 and J usage is TRBJ2-3; absent DNA, TCRdb's TRBD1 call cannot be checked. The CDR3 runs 14 residues. CDR3 sequence: CASTIWDSRDTQYF.

This rearrangement joins TRBV28 to TRBJ2-7; no DNA is available, so the TRBD1 call from TCRdb remains unchecked. The CDR3 is made up of 13 amino acids. In germline, CDR1 is MDHEN, CDR2 SYDVKM. CDR3 in amino acids: CASTGTEYYEQYF.

CDR3 protein: CASSRDYGSAFF. The chain has TRBV5-5 and TRBJ2-1; TCRdb's D gene call, TRBD2, goes unchecked for lack of DNA. Germline CDR1 reads SGHKS; CDR2 reads YYEKEE (reference sequence). The CDR3 has 12 residues.

The V and J genes are TRBV20-1 and TRBJ2-3; absent DNA, TCRdb's TRBD2 call cannot be checked. Germline CDR1 reads DFQATT; CDR2 reads SNEGSKA (reference sequence). The CDR3 is 14 amino acids. This CDR3 reads CSAPMLGVTDTQYF.

This chain joins TRBV27 and TRBJ2-5; TCRdb's D gene call, TRBD1, goes unchecked for lack of DNA. CDR1 and CDR2 (germline): MNHEY, SMNVEV (reference sequence). The CDR3 runs 16 residues. This CDR3 reads CASSFSALGGLETQYF.

This chain links TRBV9 with TRBJ2-1; TCRdb designates TRBD1, a call that cannot be tested without DNA. Germline CDR1 and CDR2: SGDLS and YYNGEE. The CDR3 loop spans 16 amino acids. The chain's CDR3 is CASSPRTGVGVAEQFF.

The genes are TRBV28 and TRBJ2-5; TCRdb reports TRBD1, a call that lacks DNA to check it against. The CDR3 sequence is 14 residues long. Looked up from germline, CDR1 is MDHEN and CDR2 is SYDVKM. The CDR3 sequence is CASTQGGGAETQYF.

The V and J genes are TRBV11-2 and TRBJ2-1; TCRdb's D call of TRBD1 is untestable without DNA. The CDR3 is 14 residues long. Germline V CDR1 and CDR2: SGHAT, FQNNGV. The CDR3 protein is CASSPRASYNEQFF.

The V call is TRBV4-3, the J call TRBJ1-2; no DNA is available, so the TRBD1 call from TCRdb remains unchecked. Germline V gives CDR1 LGHNA, CDR2 YSLEER. This CDR3 has 15 residues. The CDR3 loop is CASSLPNDPVHGYTF.

The rearrangement links TRBV5-6 to TRBJ1-1; the D call of TRBD1 rests on TCRdb alone, since no DNA is present to check it. Germline V gene lookup returns CDR1 SGHDT and CDR2 YYEEEE. The CDR3 contains 16 residues. CDR3 region: CASSLALGKGNTEAFF.

The V gene is TRBV12-3 or TRBV12-4, the J gene TRBJ1-5; lacking DNA, the TRBD1 call made by TCRdb goes unchecked. This CDR3 contains 14 residues. CDR3 in amino acids: CASSAGQFNQPQHF.

V usage is TRBV12-5 and J usage is TRBJ2-2; no DNA is available, so the TRBD1 call from TCRdb remains unchecked. This CDR3 is built from 15 residues. Germline V gives CDR1 LGHNT, CDR2 FRNRAP. CDR3 sequence: CASGLDGTGGGELFF.

This sequence joins TRBV9 and TRBJ2-5; TCRdb returns TRBD1, unconfirmable since there is no DNA. This CDR3 has 13 residues. Germline-derived CDR1 and CDR2 are SGDLS and YYNGEE. The chain's CDR3 is CASSAQGRETQYF. The variable domain in full, with the rest retrieved from reference TRBV9 and TRBJ2-5, is DSGVTQTPKHLITATGQRVTLRCSPRSGDLSVYWYQQSLDQGLQFLIQYYNGEERAKGNILERFSAQQFPDLHSELNLSSLELGDSALYFCASSAQGRETQYFGPGTRLLVL.

This sequence joins TRBV7-2 and TRBJ2-7; TCRdb picks TRBD2, but there is no DNA to check that call. Germline V gene lookup returns CDR1 SGHTA and CDR2 FQGNSA. The CDR3 is 16 residues long. CDR3 residues: CASSFTRTSGVYEQYF.

The chain has TRBV9 and TRBJ2-3. The germline V gene has CDR1 SGDLS and CDR2 YYNGEE. CDR3 length: 15 residues. CDR3 residues: CASSVGTGGTHTQYF. Full variable domain (outside the CDR3, taken from reference TRBV9 and TRBJ2-3): DSGVTQTPKHLITATGQRVTLRCSPRSGDLSVYWYQQSLDQGLQFLIQYYNGEERAKGNILERFSAQQFPDLHSELNLSSLELGDSALYFCASSVGTGGTHTQYFGPGTRLTVL.

The V gene is TRBV20-1, the J gene TRBJ2-5; TCRdb's assignment of TRBD1 cannot be checked, as there is no DNA. This CDR3 contains 16 residues. From germline, CDR1 is DFQATT and CDR2 SNEGSKA (reference sequence). The CDR3 sequence is CSARDGWGRAGETQYF.

The rearrangement links TRBV10-3 to TRBJ1-1; with no DNA, the TCRdb D assignment of TRBD1 cannot be verified. CDR1 and CDR2 from the germline V gene are ENHRY and SYGVKD. This CDR3 is 15 amino acids long. The CDR3 here is CATTVQGAMNTEAFF.

The rearrangement links TRBV29-1 to TRBJ2-1; TCRdb's assignment of TRBD2 cannot be checked, as there is no DNA. Germline V lookup: CDR1 SQVTM, CDR2 ANQGSEA. The CDR3 runs 12 residues. The CDR3 reads CSLRTSNHEQFF.

The chain is built from TRBV6-1 and TRBJ1-5. The CDR3 extends over 13 amino acids. Germline V gives CDR1 MNHNS, CDR2 SASEGT. Here the CDR3 reads CASEALPYQPQHF.

The chain carries TRBV5-1 and TRBJ2-3; TCRdb picks TRBD2, but there is no DNA to check that call. CDR3 length: 13 amino acids. The germline V gene encodes CDR1 SGHRS and CDR2 YFSETQ. The CDR3: CASSKAGEDTQYF.